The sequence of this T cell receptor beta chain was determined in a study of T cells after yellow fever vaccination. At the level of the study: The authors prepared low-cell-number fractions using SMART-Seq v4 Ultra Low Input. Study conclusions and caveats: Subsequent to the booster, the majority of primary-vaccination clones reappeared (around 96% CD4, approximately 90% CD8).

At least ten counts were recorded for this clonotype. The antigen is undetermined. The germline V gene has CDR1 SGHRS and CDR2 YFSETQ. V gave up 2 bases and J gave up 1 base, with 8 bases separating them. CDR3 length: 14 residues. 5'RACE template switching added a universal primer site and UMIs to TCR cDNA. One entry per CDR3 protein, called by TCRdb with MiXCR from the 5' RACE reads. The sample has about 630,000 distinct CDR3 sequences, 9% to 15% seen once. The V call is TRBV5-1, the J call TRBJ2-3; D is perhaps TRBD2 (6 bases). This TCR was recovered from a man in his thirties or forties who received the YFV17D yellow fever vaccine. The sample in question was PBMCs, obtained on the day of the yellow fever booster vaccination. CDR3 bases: TGCGCCAGCAGCTTCGGAGGGGGCACAGATACGCAGTATTTT. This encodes CASSFGGGTDTQYF.